This T cell receptor (beta chain) was identified in a study of blood T cell repertoires in COVID-19. About the study: Collection of acute and convalescent COVID-19 samples took place in the United States, Italy and Spain.

V trimming: 4 bases; J trimming: 1 base; junction bases outside the gene matches: 2. The CDR3 runs 15 residues. Germline V lookup: CDR1 SGHTA, CDR2 FQGNSA. Study processing details: Using reference gene primer amplification, nucleated cell counts were estimated. Libraries were prepared by immunoSEQ multiplex PCR; TCRdb keeps only in-frame clonotypes and omits some of them. That table is the source of V, J and clone size, and D and trimming were worked out from the DNA. This table has 71,000 or so clones, more than 65% appearing once. The chain uses TRBV7-2 and TRBJ1-5, with 9 positions matching TRBD1. The sequence was obtained from a man aged 50-59 years with acute or convalescent COVID-19. The sample comprised peripheral blood. The CDR3 nucleotides are TGTGCCAGCAGCTCCGGACAGGGGAGCAATCAGCCCCAGCATTTT. Protein sequence: CASSSGQGSNQPQHF.